The clone carrying this TCR beta chain was found a few times. Described time point: blood 4 weeks post-SBRT, at nephrectomy. Treatment specified: 15 Gy SBRT to primary tumor, nephrectomy 4 weeks later. Radiation-treated patients gave blood at baseline, week 2 and week 4. The data derive from a study of radiation and T cells in renal cell carcinoma. Assay: immunoSEQ multiplex PCR; the TCRdb copy retains only in-frame clones and omits some. The sample lists approximately 170,000 clones, 88% occurring once. The TCR originated in a woman aged 50 to 65 with renal cell carcinoma. Sequencing used blood, obtained from a patient whose treatment included radiotherapy and nephrectomy.

As DNA, the CDR3 is TGTGCCAGCAGCAAAGGGGGCTTTGGAACAACGAACACTGAAGCTTTCTTT. This gives the protein CASSKGGFGTTNTEAFF. J is TRBJ1-1 and V is TRBV21-1; the table's D call TRBD1 went unverified against the DNA. TRBV21-1 is described as a pseudogene. CDR3 length equals 17 residues.